The TCR beta chain under discussion was sequenced for a study of cytomegalovirus exposure and HLA in healthy donors. General study points: According to reports, the classifier identified cytomegalovirus status with high specificity and sensitivity.

CDR3 size: 16 residues. With 5 bases removed from V and 3 bases from J, the gap between germline ends came to 17 bases. Germline V lookup: CDR1 SGHVS, CDR2 FNYEAQ. Clones were sequenced by immunoSEQ multiplex PCR, and TCRdb holds only the in-frame ones, with some missing. The table includes 160,000 or so clones, just under 85% detected once. Of note for this clone: Antigen unknown.

Material: PBMCs. The TCR originated in a man under 40 in good health and CMV-seropositive. The chain is built from TRBV7-6 and TRBJ1-3, with a possible D match to TRBD1 (5 bases). The CDR3 here is CASSQDLRGGGNTIYF. The CDR3 bases are TGTGCCAGCAGCCAAGATTTAAGGGGAGGTGGAAACACCATATATTTT. Full variable domain (remainder filled in from reference TRBV7-6 and TRBJ1-3): GAGVSQSPRYKVTKRGQDVALRCDPISGHVSLYWYRQALGQGPEFLTYFNYEAQQDKSGLPNDRFSAERPEGSISTLTIQRTEQRDSAMYRCASSQDLRGGGNTIYFGEGSWLTVV.